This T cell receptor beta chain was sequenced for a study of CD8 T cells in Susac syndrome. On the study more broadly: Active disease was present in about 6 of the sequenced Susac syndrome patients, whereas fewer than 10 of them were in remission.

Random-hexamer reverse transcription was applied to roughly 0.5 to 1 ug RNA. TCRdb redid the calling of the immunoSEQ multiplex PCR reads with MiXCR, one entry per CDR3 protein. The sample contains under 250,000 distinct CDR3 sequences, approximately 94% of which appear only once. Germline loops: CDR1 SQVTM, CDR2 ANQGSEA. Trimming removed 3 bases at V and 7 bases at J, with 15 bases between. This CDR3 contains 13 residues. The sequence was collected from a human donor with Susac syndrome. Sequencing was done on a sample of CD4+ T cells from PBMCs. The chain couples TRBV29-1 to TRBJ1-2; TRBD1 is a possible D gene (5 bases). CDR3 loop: CSVESGGSTGYTF. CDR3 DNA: TGCAGCGTTGAGAGTGGGGGATCGACTGGCTACACCTTC.